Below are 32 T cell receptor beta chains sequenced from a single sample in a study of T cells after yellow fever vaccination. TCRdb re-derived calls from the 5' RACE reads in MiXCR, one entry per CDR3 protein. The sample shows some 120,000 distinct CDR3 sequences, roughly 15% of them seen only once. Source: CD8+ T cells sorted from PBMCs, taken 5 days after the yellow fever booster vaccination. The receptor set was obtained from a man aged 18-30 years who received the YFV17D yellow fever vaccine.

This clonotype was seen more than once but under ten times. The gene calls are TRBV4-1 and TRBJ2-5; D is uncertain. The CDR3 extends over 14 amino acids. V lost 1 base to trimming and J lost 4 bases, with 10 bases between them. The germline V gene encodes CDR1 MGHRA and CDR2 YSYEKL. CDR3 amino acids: CASSQVRSRETQYF. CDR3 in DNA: TGCGCCAGCAGCCAAGTGCGTAGTAGAGAGACCCAGTACTTC.

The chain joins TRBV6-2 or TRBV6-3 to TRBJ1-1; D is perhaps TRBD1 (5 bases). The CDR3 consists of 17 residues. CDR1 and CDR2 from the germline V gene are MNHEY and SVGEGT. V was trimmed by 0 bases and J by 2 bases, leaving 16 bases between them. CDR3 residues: CASSYSLIGGENTEAFF. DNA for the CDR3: TGTGCCAGCAGTTACTCGTTAATAGGAGGGGAAAACACTGAAGCTTTCTTT.

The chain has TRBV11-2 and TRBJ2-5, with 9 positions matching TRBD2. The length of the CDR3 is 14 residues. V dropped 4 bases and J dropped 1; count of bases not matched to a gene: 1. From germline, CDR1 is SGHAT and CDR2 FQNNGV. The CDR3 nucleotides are TGTGCCAGCAGCTGGCGGGGGGGCCAAGAGACCCAGTACTTC. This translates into CASSWRGGQETQYF. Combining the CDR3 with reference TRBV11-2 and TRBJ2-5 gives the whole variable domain EAGVAQSPRYKIIEKRQSVAFWCNPISGHATLYWYQQILGQGPKLLIQFQNNGVVDDSQLPKDRFSAERLKGVDSTLKIQPAKLEDSAVYLCASSWRGGQETQYFGPGTRLLVL.

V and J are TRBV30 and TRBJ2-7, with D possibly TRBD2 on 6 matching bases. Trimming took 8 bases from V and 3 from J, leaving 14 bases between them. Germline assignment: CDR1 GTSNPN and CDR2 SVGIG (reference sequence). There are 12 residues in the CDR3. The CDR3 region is CAGWDFNYEQYF. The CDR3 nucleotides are TGTGCCGGTTGGGACTTCAACTACGAGCAGTACTTC.

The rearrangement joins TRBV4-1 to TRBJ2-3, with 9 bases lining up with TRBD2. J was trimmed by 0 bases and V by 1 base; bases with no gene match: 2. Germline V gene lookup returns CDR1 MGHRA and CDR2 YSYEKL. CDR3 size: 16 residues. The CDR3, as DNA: TGCGCCAGCAGCCAAGTTCTAGCGGGAAGCACAGATACGCAGTATTTT. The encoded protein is CASSQVLAGSTDTQYF.

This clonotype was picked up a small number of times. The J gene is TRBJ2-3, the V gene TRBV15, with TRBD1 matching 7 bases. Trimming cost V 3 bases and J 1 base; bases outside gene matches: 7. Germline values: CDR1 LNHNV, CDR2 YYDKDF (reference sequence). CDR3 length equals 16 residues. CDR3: CATSRDRDSGTDTQYF. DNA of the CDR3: TGTGCCACCAGCAGGGACCGGGACAGTGGCACAGATACGCAGTATTTT.

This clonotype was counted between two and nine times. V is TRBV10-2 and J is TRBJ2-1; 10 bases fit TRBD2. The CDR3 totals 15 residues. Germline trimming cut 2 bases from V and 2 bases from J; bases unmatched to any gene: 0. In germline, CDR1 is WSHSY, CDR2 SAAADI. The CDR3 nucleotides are TGCGCCAGCAGTGAGGGACTAGCGGCCTACAATGAGCAGTTCTTC. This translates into CASSEGLAAYNEQFF.

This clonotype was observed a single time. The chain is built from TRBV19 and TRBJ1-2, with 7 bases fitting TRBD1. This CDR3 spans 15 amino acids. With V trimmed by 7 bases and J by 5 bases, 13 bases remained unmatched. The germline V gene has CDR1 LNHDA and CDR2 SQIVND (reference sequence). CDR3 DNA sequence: TGTGCCAGTAACCTCGTGGAGGGGGCCTCTTATGGCTACACCTTC. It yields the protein CASNLVEGASYGYTF.

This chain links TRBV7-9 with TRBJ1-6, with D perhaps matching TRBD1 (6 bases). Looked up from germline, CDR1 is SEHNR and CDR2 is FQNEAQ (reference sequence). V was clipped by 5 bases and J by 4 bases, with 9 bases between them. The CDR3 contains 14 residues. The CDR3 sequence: CASSRTVYNSPLHF. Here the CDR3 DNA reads TGTGCCAGCAGCCGGACAGTTTATAATTCACCCCTCCACTTT.

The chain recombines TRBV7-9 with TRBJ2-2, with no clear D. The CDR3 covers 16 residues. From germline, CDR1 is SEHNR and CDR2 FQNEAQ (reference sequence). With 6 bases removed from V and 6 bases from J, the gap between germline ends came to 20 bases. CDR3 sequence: CASRPLEWEYAGELFF. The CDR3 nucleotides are TGTGCCAGCAGGCCGTTGGAGTGGGAATACGCCGGGGAGCTGTTTTTT.

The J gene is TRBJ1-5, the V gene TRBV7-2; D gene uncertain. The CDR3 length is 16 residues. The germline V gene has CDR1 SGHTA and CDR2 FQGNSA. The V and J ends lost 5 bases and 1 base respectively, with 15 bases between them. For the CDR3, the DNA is TGTGCCAGCAGCCCGCACCCTCTAGGGAGCAATCAGCCCCAGCATTTT. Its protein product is CASSPHPLGSNQPQHF.

CDR3 in DNA: TGTGCCAGCAGCCAAGATAGGAGGGGAGTGACCTACAATGAGCAGTTCTTC. This encodes CASSQDRRGVTYNEQFF. The chain carries TRBV4-2 and TRBJ2-1, with D tentatively TRBD2 (6 bases). CDR3 length: 17 residues. CDR1 is LGHNA, CDR2 YNFKEQ, per germline. The V gene lost 0 bases and the J gene lost 2 bases, with 14 bases spanning the gap.

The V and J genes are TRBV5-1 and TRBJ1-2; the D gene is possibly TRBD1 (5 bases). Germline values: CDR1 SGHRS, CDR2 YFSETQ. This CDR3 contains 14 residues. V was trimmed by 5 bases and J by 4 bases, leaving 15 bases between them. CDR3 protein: CASSTDSASYGYTF. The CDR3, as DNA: TGCGCCAGCAGTACCGACAGCGCAAGCTATGGCTACACCTTC.

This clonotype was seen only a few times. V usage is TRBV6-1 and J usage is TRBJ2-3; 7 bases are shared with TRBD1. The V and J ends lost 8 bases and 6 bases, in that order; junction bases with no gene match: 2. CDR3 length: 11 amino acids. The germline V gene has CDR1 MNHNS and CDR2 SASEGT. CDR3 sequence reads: CASFRGDTQYF. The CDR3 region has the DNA TGTGCCAGCTTCAGGGGGGATACGCAGTATTTT.

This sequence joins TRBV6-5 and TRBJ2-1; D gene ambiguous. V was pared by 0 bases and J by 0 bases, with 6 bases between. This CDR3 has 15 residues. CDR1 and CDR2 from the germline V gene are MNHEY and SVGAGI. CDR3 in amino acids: CASSYSIGSYNEQFF. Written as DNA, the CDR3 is TGTGCCAGCAGTTACTCCATTGGCTCCTACAATGAGCAGTTCTTC.

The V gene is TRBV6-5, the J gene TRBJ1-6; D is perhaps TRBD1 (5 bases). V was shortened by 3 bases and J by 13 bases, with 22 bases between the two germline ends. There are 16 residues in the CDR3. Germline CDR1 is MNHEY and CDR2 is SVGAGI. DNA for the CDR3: TGTGCCAGCAGTTATGAGGCGAGCCGAGGAGGGGAGCCCCTCCACTTT. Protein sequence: CASSYEASRGGEPLHF.

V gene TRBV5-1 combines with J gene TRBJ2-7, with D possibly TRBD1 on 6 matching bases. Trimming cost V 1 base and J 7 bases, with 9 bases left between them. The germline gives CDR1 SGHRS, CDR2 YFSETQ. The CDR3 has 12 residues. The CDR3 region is CASSLLGGEQYF. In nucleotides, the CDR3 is TGCGCCAGCAGCTTGCTAGGGGGTGAGCAGTACTTC.

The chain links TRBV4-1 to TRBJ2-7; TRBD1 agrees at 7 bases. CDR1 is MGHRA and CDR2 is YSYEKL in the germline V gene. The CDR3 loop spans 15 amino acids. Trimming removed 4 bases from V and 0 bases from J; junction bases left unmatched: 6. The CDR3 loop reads CASSRGQVRSYEQYF. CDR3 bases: TGCGCCAGCAGCCGCGGACAGGTCCGCTCCTACGAGCAGTACTTC.

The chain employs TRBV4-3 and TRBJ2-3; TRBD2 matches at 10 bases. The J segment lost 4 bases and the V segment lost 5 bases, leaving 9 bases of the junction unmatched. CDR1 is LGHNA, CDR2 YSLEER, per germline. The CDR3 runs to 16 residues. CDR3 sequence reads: CASSEGTSAGSDTQYF. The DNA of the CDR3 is TGCGCCAGCAGCGAAGGGACTAGCGCTGGGTCAGATACGCAGTATTTT.

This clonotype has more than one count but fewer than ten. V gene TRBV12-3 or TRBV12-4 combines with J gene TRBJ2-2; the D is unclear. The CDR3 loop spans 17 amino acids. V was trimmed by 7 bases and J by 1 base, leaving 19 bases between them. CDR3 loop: CASKTLGSQGNTGELFF. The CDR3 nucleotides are TGTGCCAGCAAAACGTTGGGGTCGCAAGGGAACACCGGGGAGCTGTTTTTT.

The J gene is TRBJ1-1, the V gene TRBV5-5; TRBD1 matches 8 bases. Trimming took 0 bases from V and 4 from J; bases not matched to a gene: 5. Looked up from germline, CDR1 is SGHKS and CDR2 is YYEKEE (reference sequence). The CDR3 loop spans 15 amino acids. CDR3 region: CASSLGPTGGTEAFF. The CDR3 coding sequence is TGTGCCAGCAGCTTGGGGCCTACAGGGGGCACTGAAGCTTTCTTT.

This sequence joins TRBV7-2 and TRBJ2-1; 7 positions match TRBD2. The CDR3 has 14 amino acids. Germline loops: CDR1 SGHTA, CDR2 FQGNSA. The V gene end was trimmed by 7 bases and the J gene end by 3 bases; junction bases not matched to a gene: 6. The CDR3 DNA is TGTGCCAGCACCTGGAGCGGGGACTACAATGAGCAGTTCTTC. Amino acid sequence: CASTWSGDYNEQFF.

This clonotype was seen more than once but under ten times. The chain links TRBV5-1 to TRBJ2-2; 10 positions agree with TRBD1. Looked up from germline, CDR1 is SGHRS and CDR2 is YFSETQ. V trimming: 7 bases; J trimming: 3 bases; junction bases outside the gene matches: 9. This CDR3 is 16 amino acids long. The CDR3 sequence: CASGFRDRGYTGELFF. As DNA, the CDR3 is TGCGCCAGCGGATTCCGGGACAGGGGATACACCGGGGAGCTGTTTTTT. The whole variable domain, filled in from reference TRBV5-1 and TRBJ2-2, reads KAGVTQTPRYLIKTRGQQVTLSCSPISGHRSVSWYQQTPGQGLQFLFEYFSETQRNKGNFPGRFSGRQFSNSRSEMNVSTLELGDSALYLCASGFRDRGYTGELFFGEGSRLTVL.

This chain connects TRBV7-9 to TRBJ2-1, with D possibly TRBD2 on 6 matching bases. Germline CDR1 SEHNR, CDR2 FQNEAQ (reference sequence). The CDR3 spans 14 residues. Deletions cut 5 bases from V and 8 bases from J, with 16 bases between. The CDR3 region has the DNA TGTGCCAGCAGCCCCTCGGCGGGGATGTATGAGCAGTTCTTC. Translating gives CASSPSAGMYEQFF.

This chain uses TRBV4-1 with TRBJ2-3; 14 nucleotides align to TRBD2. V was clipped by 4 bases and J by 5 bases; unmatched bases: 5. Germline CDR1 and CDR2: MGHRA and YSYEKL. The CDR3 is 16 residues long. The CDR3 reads CASSLGLAGGGDTQYF. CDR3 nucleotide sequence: TGCGCCAGCAGCCTCGGACTAGCGGGGGGAGGAGATACGCAGTATTTT.

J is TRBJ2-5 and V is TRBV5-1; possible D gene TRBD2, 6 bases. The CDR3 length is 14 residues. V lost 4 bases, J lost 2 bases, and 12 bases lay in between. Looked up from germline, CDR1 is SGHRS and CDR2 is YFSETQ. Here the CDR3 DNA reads TGCGCCAGCAGCCTAGCTCGGGGGCAAGAGACCCAGTACTTC. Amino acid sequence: CASSLARGQETQYF.

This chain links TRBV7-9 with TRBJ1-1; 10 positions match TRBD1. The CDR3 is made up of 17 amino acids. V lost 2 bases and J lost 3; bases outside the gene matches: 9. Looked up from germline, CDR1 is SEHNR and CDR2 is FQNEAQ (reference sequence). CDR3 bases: TGTGCCAGCAGCTTAACGCCGGGACAGGGGAATGACACTGAAGCTTTCTTT. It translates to CASSLTPGQGNDTEAFF.

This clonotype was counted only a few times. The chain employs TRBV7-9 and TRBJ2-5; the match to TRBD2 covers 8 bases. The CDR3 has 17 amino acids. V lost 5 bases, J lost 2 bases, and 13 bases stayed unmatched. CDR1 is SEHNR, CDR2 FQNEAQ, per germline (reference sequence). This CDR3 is CASSPPGRRGAQETQYF. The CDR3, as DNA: TGTGCCAGCAGCCCGCCAGGTCGGCGGGGGGCACAAGAGACCCAGTACTTC.

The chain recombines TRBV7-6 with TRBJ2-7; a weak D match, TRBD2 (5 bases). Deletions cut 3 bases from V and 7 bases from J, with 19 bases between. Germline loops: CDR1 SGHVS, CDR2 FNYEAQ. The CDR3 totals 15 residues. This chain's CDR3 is CASSFSTAGRGEQYV. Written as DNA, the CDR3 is TGTGCCAGCAGCTTTTCTACGGCGGGCCGAGGGGAGCAGTACGTC.

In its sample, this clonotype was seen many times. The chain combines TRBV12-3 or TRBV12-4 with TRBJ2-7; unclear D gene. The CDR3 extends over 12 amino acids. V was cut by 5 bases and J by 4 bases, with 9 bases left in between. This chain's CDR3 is CASSRRSYEQYF. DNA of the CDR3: TGTGCCAGCAGTAGAAGGTCTTACGAGCAGTACTTC.

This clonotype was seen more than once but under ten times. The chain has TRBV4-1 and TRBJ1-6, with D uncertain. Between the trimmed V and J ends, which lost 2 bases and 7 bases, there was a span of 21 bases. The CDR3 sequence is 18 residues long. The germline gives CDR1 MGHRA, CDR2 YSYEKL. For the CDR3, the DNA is TGCGCCAGCAGCCAACCTCCCTTGGAGGTTACCCAAAATTCACCCCTCCACTTT. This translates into CASSQPPLEVTQNSPLHF.

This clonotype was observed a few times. CDR3 nucleotides: TGTGCCAGCAGTTGGGGGAAAGATCAGCCCCAGCATTTT. Its protein is CASSWGKDQPQHF. The gene calls are TRBV27 and TRBJ1-5; D possibly corresponds to TRBD1 (5 bases). This CDR3 comprises 13 residues. Germline V gene data show CDR1 as MNHEY and CDR2 as SMNVEV (reference sequence). Trimming shortened V by 4 bases and J by 5 bases, and 9 bases separated the two germline ends.